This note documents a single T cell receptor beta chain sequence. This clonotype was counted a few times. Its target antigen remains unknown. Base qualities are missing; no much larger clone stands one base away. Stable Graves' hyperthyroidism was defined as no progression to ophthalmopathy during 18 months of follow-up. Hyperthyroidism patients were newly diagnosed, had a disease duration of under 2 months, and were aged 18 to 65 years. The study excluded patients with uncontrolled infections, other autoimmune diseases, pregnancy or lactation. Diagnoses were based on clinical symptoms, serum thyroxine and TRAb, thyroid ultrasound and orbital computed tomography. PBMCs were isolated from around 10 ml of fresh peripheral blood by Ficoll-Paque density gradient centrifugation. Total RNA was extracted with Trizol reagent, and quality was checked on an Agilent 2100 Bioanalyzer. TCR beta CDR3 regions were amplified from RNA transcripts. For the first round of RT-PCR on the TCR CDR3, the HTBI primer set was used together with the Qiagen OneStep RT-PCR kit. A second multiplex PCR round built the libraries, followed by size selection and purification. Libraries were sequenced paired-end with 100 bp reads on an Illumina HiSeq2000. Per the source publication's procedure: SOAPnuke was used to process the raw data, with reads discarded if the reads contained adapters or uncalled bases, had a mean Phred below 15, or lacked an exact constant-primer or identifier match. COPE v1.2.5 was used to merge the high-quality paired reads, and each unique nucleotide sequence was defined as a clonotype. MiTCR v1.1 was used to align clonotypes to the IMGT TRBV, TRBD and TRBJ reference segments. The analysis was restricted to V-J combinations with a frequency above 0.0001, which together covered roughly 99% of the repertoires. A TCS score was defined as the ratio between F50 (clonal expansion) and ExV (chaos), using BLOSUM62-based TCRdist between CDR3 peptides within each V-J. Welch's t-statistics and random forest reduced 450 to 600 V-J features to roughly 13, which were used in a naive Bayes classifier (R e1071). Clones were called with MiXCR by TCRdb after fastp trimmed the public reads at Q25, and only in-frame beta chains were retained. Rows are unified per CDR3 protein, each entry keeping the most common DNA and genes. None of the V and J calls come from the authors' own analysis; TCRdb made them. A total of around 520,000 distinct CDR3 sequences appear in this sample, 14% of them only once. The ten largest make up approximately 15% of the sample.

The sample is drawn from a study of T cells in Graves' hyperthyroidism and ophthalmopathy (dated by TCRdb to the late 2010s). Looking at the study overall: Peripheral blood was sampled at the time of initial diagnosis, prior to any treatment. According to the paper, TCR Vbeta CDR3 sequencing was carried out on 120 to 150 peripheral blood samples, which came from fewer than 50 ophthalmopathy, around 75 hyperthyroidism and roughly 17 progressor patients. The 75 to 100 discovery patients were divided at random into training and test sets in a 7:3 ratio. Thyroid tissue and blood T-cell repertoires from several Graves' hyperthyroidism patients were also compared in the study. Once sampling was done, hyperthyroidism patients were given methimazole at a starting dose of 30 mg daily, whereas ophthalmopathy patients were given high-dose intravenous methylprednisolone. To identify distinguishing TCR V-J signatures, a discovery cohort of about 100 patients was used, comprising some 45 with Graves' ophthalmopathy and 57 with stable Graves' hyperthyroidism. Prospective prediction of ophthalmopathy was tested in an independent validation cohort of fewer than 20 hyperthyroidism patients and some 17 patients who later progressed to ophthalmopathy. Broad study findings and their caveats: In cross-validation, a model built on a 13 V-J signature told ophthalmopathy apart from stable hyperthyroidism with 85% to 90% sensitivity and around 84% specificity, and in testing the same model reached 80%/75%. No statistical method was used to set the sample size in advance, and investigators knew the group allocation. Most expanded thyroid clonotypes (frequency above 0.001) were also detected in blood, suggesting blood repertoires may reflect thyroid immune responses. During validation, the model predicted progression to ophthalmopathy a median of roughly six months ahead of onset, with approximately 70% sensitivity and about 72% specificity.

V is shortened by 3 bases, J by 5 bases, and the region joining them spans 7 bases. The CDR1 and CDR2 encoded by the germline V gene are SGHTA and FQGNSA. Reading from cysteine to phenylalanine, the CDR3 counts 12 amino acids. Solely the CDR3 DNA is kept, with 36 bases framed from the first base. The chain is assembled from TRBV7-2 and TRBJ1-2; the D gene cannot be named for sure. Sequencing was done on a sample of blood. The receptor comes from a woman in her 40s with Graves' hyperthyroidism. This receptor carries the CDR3 CASSFPKYGYTF. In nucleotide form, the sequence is TGTGCCAGCAGCTTCCCGAAGTATGGCTACACCTTC.